This T cell receptor beta chain was documented in a study of control samples from healthy donors and cancer patients. The CDR3 totals 14 residues. V shed 1 base and J 3 bases; nucleotides not matched to a gene: 3. The germline V gene encodes CDR1 SGHAT and CDR2 FQNNGV. Only one count was recorded for this clone. Data came from immunoSEQ multiplex PCR; TCRdb stores just in-frame clones and leaves some out. Of under 55,000 clones detected, roughly 80% appear once; the ten largest clones hold over 9%. Sequenced sample: blood. This receptor was taken from a man in his sixties or seventies in good health. This chain joins TRBV11-2 and TRBJ2-7, with TRBD1 identical over 7 bases. In nucleotides, the CDR3 is TGTGCCAGCAGCTTAGTAGGGGGCTACTACGAGCAGTACTTC. Residues: CASSLVGGYYEQYF. Full variable domain (missing parts from reference TRBV11-2 and TRBJ2-7): EAGVAQSPRYKIIEKRQSVAFWCNPISGHATLYWYQQILGQGPKLLIQFQNNGVVDDSQLPKDRFSAERLKGVDSTLKIQPAKLEDSAVYLCASSLVGGYYEQYFGPGTRLTVT.